This TCR beta chain was found in a study of chemoradiotherapy in HPV16-positive cancers. Whole-study findings and limits: The functional HPV-specific definition rests on just a couple of HPV16-positive patients. Non-HPV-specific T cells did not expand in tumors during treatment, whereas candidate HPV-specific clones and E7-related motifs did.

TCRdb's copy holds only in-frame clones and misses some; the assay was immunoSEQ multiplex PCR. The sample shows tens of thousands of clones, about 80% of them seen only once. The CDR3 has 17 amino acids. Germline CDR1 and CDR2: SNHLY and FYNNEI. The V segment lost 10 bases and the J segment 8 bases; nucleotides outside the gene matches: 22. Repertoires were sampled repeatedly during chemoradiotherapy. As regards this clone: As yet, its antigen is unknown.

The material was blood, obtained from a patient who underwent chemoradiotherapy. The chain joins TRBV2 to TRBJ1-4, with 7 bases that match TRBD1. The clonotype originates from a human donor with HPV-associated anogenital cancer. DNA of the CDR3: TGTGCCACACAAGAGAGACCTCCAGGGGGGCTAGGGGAAAAACTGTTTTTT. Translation gives CATQERPPGGLGEKLFF. Looking up the rest from reference TRBV2 and TRBJ1-4 gives the full variable domain: EPEVTQTPSHQVTQMGQEVILRCVPISNHLYFYWYRQILGQKVEFLVSFYNNEISEKSEIFDDQFSVERPDGSNFTLKIRSTKLEDSAMYFCATQERPPGGLGEKLFFGSGTQLSVL.